This entry describes one TCR beta chain. The CDR3 loop spans 15 amino acids. Germline V lookup: CDR1 MNHEY, CDR2 SVGEGT. V gave up 2 bases and J gave up 1 base, with 8 bases separating them. This specimen belongs to a study of blood T cells in healthy people across ages. It was with a sample-barcoded 5' primer and a J-beta primer mix that a second PCR of roughly 7 to 12 cycles was run. TCRdb re-derived calls from the 5' RACE reads in MiXCR, one entry per CDR3 protein. The repertoire includes hundreds of thousands of distinct CDR3 sequences, under 45% of them detected once, and around 18% sits in the top ten.

The receptor comes from a man aged 60 to 69 in good health. Material for sequencing was blood. J is TRBJ2-2 and V is TRBV6-2 or TRBV6-3, with D unresolved. CDR3 DNA: TGTGCCAGCAGTTACCCCACAGTGAACACCGGGGAGCTGTTTTTT. Translated, it gives CASSYPTVNTGELFF.